This TCR beta chain was profiled in a study of beta chain features in type 1 diabetes. Across the whole study: Patients were similar to healthy donors in age and gender (as well as in cell yields). Overall study findings and caveats: Patients' naive, central memory and Treg TCRB repertoires seemed closer to one another than those of healthy donors. PCR might preferentially amplify shorter templates, equally in patients and controls.

This clone was counted a few times. The antigen remains unidentified. Investigators reverse transcribed all isolated RNA, so they sequenced expressed TCRB transcripts. Assay: immunoSEQ multiplex PCR; the TCRdb copy retains only in-frame clones and omits some. The sample shows hundreds of thousands of clones, roughly 12% of them seen only once. There are 13 residues in the CDR3. CDR1 and CDR2 from the germline V gene are KGHSH and LQKENI. Trimming left V 3 bases short and J 5 bases short, with 11 bases between. Material: naive CD4+ T cells from blood. The rearrangement uses TRBV18 and TRBJ2-7; a weak D match, TRBD2 (6 bases). The receptor comes from a man aged 18 to 29 in good health. The CDR3 region has the DNA TGTGCCAGCTCACCGCCGGGGGTCCACGAGCAGTACTTC. It encodes CASSPPGVHEQYF. The variable domain in full, with the rest retrieved from reference TRBV18 and TRBJ2-7, is NAGVMQNPRHLVRRRGQEARLRCSPMKGHSHVYWYRQLPEEGLKFMVYLQKENIIDESGMPKERFSAEFPKEGPSILRIQQVVRGDSAAYFCASSPPGVHEQYFGPGTRLTVT.